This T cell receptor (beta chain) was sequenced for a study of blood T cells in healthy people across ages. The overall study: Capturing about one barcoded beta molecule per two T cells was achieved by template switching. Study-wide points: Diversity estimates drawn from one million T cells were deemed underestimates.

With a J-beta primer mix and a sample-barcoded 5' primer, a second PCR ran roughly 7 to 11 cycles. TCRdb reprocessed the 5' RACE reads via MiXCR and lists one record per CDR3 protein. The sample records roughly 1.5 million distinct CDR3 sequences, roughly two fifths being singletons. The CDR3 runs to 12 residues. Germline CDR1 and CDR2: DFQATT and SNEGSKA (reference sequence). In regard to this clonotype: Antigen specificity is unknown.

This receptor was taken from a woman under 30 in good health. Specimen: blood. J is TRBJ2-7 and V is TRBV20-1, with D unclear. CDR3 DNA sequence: TGCGGTGAAAGGTCAACATTAGGCGAGCAGTACTTC. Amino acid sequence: CGERSTLGEQYF.